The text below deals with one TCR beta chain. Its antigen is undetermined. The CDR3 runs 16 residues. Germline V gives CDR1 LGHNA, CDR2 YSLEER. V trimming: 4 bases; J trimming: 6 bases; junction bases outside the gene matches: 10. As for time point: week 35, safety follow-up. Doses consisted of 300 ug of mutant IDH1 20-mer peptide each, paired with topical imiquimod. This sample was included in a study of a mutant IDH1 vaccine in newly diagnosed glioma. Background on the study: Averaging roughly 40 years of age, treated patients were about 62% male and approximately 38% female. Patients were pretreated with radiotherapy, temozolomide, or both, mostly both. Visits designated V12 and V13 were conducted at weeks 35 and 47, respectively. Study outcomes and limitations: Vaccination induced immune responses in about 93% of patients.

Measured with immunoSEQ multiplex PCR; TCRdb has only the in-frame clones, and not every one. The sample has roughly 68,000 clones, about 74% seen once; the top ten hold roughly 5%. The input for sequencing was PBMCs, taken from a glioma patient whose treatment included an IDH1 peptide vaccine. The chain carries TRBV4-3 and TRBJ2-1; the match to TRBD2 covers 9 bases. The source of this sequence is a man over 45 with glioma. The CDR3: CASSPRGSGGTNEQFF. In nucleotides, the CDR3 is TGCGCCAGCAGCCCGCGAGGGAGCGGGGGGACCAATGAGCAGTTCTTC.